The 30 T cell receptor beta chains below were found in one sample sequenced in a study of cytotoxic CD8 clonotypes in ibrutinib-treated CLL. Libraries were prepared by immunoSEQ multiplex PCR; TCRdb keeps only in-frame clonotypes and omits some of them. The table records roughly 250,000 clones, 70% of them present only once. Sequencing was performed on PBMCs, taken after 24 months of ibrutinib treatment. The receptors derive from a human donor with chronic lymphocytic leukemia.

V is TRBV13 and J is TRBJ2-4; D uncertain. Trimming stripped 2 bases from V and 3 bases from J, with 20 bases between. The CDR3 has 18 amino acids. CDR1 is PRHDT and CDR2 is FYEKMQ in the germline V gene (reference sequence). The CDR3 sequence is CASSLLAVKGIGKNIQYF. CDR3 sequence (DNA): TGTGCCAGCAGCTTATTGGCGGTAAAGGGTATAGGCAAAAACATTCAGTACTTC.

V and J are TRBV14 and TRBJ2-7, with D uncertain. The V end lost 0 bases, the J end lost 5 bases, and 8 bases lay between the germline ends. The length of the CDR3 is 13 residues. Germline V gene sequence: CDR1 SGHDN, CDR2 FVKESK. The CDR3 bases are TGTGCCAGCAGCCAAGAGGATTGGCACGAGCAGTACTTC. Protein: CASSQEDWHEQYF.

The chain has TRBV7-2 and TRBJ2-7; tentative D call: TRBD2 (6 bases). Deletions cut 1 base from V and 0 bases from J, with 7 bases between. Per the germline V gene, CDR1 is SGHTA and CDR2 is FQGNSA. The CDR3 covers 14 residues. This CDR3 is CASSLVGSSYEQYF. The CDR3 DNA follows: TGTGCCAGCAGCTTAGTCGGGAGCTCCTACGAGCAGTACTTC.

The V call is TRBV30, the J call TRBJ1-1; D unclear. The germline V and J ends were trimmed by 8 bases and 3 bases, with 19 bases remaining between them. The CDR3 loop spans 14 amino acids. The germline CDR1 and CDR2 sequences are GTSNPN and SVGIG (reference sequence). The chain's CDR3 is CALNKAGLDTEAFF. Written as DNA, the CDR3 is TGTGCCCTTAATAAGGCAGGCTTGGACACTGAAGCTTTCTTT.

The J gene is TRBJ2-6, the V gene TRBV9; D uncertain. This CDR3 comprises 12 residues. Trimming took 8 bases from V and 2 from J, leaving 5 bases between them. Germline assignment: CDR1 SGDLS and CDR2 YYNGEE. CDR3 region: CASETGANVLTF. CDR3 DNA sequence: TGTGCCAGTGAGACTGGGGCCAACGTCCTGACTTTC.

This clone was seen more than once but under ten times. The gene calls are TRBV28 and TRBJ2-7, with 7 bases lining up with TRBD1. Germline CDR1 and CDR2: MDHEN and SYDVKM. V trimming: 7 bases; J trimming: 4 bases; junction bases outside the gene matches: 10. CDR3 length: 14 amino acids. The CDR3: CASTIPGQSYEQYF. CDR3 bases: TGTGCCAGCACAATTCCGGGACAGTCTTACGAGCAGTACTTC.

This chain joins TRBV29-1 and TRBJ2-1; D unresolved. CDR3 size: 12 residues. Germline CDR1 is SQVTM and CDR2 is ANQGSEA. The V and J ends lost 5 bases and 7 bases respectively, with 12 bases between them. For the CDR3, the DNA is TGCAGCGTTTCCGGAGTATTGAATGAGCAGTTCTTC. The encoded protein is CSVSGVLNEQFF.

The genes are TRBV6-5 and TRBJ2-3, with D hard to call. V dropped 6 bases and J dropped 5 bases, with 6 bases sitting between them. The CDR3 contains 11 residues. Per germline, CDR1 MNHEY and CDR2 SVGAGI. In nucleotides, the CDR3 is TGTGCCAGCAGCCTCAGAGATACGCAGTATTTT. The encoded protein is CASSLRDTQYF.

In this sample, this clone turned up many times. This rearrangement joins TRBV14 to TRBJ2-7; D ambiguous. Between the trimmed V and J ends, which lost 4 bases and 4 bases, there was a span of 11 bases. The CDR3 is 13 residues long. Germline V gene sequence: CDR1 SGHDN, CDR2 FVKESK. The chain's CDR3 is CASSRALGYEQYF. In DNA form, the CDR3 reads TGTGCCAGCAGCCGGGCCCTCGGTTACGAGCAGTACTTC.

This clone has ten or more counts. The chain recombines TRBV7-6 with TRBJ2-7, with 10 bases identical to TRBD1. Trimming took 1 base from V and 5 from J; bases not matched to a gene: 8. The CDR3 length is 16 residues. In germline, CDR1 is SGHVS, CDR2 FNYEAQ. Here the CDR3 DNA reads TGTGCCAGCAGCTTAGTCCCCGACAGGGGGCGGGACGAGCAGTACTTC. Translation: CASSLVPDRGRDEQYF.

The DNA of the CDR3 is TGTGCCAGCAGTCCTGCAAACGCCCCTAACACCGGGGAGCTGTTTTTT. Its translation: CASSPANAPNTGELFF. V gene TRBV28 combines with J gene TRBJ2-2; D is unclear. Germline V gene data show CDR1 as MDHEN and CDR2 as SYDVKM. The CDR3 extends over 16 amino acids. Trimming cost V 5 bases and J 2 bases, with 15 bases left between them.

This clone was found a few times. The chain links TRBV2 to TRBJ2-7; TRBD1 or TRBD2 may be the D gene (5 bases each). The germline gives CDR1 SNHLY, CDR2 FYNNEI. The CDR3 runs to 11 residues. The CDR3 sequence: CASSERYGTLV. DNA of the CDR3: TGTGCCAGCAGTGAAAGGTATGGGACGCTCGTC.

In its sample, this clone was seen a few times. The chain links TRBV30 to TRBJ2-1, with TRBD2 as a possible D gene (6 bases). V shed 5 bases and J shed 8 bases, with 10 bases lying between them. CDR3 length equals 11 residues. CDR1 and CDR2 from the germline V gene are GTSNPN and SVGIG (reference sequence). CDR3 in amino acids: CAWGTRDEQFF. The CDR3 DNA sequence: TGTGCCTGGGGGACTCGCGATGAGCAGTTCTTC.

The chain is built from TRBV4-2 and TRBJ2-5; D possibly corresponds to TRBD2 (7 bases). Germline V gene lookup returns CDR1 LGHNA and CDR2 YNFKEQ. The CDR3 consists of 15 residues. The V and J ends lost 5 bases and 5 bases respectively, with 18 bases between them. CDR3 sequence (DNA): TGTGCCAGCAGCACCGCAGGGGAGGGCCGGGAGACCCAGTACTTC. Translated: CASSTAGEGRETQYF.

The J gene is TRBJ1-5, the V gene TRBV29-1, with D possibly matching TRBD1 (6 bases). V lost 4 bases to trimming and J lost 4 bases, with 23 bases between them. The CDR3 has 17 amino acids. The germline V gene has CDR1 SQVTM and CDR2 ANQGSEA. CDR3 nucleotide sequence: TGCAGCGTTGGTGGGCCGCGGGACACATCCTCAAATCAGCCCCAGCATTTT. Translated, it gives CSVGGPRDTSSNQPQHF.

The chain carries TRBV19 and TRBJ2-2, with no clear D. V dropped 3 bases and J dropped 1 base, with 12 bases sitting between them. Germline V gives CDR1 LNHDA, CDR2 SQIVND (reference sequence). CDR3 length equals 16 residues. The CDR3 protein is CASSIPLILNTGELFF. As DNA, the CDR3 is TGTGCCAGTAGTATCCCCCTGATCCTGAACACCGGGGAGCTGTTTTTT.

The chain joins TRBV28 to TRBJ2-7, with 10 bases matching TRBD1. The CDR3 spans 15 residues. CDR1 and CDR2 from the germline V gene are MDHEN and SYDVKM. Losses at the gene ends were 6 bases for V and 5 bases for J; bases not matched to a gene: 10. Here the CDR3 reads CASSPPRDRGDEQYF. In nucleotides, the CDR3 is TGTGCCAGCAGCCCACCCCGGGACAGGGGTGACGAGCAGTACTTC.

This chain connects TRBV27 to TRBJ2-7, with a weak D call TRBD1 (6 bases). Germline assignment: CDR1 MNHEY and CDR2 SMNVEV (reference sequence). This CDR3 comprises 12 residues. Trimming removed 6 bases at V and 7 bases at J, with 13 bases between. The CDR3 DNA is TGTGCCAGCAGAAAACAGGGCGGAGAGCAGTACTTC. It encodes CASRKQGGEQYF.

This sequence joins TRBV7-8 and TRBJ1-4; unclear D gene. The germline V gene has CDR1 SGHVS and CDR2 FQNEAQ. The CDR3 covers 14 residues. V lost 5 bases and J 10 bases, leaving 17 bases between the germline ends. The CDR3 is CASSKVAALGKLFF. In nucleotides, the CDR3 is TGTGCCAGCAGCAAAGTGGCAGCCCTGGGAAAACTGTTTTTT.

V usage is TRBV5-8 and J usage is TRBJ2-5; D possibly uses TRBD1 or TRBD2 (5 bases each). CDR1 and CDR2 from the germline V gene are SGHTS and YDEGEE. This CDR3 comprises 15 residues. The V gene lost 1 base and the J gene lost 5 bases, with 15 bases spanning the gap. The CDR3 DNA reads TGTGCCAGCAGCTTGCCTGGGACGCTTCGGGAGACCCAGTACTTC. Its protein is CASSLPGTLRETQYF.

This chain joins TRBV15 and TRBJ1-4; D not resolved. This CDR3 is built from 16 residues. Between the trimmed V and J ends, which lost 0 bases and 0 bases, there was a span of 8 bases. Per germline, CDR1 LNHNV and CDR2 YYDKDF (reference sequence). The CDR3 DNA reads TGTGCCACCAGCAGAGATGGAGGGACAACTAATGAAAAACTGTTTTTT. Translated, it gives CATSRDGGTTNEKLFF.

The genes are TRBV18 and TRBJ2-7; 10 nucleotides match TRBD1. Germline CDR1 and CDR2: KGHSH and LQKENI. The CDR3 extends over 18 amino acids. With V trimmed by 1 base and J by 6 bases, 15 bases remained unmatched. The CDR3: CASSPRDGFRQGASEQYF. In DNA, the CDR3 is TGTGCCAGCTCACCACGTGATGGGTTCAGACAGGGGGCCTCCGAGCAGTACTTC.

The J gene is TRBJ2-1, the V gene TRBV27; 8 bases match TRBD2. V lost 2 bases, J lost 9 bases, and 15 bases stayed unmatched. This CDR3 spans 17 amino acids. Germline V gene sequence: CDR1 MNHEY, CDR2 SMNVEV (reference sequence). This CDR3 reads CASSLGSLAGERSEQFF. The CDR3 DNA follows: TGTGCCAGCAGTTTAGGTTCCCTAGCGGGTGAGAGATCTGAGCAGTTCTTC.

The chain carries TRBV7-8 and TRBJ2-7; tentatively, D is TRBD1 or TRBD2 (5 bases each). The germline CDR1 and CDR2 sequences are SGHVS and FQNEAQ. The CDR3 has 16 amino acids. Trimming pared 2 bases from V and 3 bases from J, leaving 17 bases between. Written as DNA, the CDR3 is TGTGCCAGCAGCTTACGACCTTACCGGGACGACTACGAGCAGTACTTC. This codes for CASSLRPYRDDYEQYF.

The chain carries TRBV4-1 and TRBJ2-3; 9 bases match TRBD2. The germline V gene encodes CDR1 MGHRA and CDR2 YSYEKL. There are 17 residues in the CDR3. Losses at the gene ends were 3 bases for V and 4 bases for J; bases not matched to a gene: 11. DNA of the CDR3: TGCGCCAGCAGCCAGGACCTAGCGGGGCTGAGATCAGATACGCAGTATTTT. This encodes CASSQDLAGLRSDTQYF.

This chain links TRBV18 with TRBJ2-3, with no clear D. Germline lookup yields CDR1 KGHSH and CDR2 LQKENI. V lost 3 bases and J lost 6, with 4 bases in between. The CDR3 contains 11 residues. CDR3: CASSPSDTQYF. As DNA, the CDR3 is TGTGCCAGCTCACCGTCGGATACGCAGTATTTT.

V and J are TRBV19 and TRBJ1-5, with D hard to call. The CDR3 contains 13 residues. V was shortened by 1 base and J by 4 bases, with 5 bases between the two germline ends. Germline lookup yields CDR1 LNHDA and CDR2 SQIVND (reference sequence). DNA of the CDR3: TGTGCCAGTAGTATAGGCAAGAATCAGCCCCAGCATTTT. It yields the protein CASSIGKNQPQHF.

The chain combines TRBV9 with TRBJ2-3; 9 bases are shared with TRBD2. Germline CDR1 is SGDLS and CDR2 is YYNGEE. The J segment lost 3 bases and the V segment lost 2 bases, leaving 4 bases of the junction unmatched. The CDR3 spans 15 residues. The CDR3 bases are TGTGCCAGCAGCGTCCTGGCGGGAGGGACAGATACGCAGTATTTT. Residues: CASSVLAGGTDTQYF. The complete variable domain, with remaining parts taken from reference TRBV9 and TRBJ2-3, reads DSGVTQTPKHLITATGQRVTLRCSPRSGDLSVYWYQQSLDQGLQFLIQYYNGEERAKGNILERFSAQQFPDLHSELNLSSLELGDSALYFCASSVLAGGTDTQYFGPGTRLTVL.

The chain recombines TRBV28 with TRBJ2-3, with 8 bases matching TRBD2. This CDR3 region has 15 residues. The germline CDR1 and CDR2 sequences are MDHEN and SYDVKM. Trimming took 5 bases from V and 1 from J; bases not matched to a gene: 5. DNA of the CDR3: TGTGCCAGCAGTACGCCGGGACTAGGCACAGATACGCAGTATTTT. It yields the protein CASSTPGLGTDTQYF. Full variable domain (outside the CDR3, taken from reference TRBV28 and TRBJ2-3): DVKVTQSSRYLVKRTGEKVFLECVQDMDHENMFWYRQDPGLGLRLIYFSYDVKMKEKGDIPEGYSVSREKKERFSLILESASTNQTSMYLCASSTPGLGTDTQYFGPGTRLTVL.

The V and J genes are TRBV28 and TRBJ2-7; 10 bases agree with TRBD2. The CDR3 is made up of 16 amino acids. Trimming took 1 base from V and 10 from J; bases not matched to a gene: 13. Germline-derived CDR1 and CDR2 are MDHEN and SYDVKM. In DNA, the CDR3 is TGTGCCAGCAGTTTATCGCACTACAGCGGGAGGGCCGCACAGTACTTC. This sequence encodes CASSLSHYSGRAAQYF.